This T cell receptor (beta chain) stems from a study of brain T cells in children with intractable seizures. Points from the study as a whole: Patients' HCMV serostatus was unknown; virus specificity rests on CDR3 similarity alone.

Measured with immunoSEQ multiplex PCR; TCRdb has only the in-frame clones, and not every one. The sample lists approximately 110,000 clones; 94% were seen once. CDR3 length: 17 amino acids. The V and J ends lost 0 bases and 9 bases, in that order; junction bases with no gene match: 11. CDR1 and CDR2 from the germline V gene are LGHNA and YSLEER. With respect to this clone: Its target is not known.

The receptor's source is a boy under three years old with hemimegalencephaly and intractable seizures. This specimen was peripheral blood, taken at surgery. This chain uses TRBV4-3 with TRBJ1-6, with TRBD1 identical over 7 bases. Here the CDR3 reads CASSQDSRQGGLSPLHF. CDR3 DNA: TGCGCCAGCAGCCAAGATTCGAGACAGGGAGGTCTTTCACCCCTCCACTTT.